These 5 T cell receptor beta chains originate from one sample sequenced in a study of CXCR3-negative and CXCR3-positive naive CD8 T cells. With UMI labels, 5' RACE was used to prepare the TRB cDNA libraries. TCRdb processed the 5' RACE reads again and assigns one entry to each CDR3 protein, with no DNA. The sample table includes approximately 52,000 distinct CDR3 sequences. Sequences were obtained from memory CD8+ T cells from blood. The receptors stem from a human donor in good health. Some clones in this sample may be carry-over from other donors' samples.

This chain joins TRBV15 and TRBJ1-2; TCRdb returns TRBD1, unconfirmable since there is no DNA. This CDR3 region has 14 residues. Germline V gene data show CDR1 as LNHNV and CDR2 as YYDKDF (reference sequence). The CDR3 sequence: CATSGTGQGFGYTF.

The rearrangement uses TRBV11-3 and TRBJ2-5; lacking DNA, the TRBD1 call made by TCRdb goes unchecked. Germline assignment: CDR1 SGHNT and CDR2 YENEEA. There are 15 residues in the CDR3. CDR3 region: CASSLWDREEETQYF.

This chain links TRBV7-7 with TRBJ1-6; the D gene TCRdb calls, TRBD1, cannot be checked with no DNA. The CDR3 is made up of 12 amino acids. CDR1 and CDR2 from the germline V gene are SSHAT and FNYEAQ (reference sequence). The CDR3 is CASGTGVSPLHF.

The genes are TRBV29-1 and TRBJ2-7; TCRdb returns TRBD2, unconfirmable since there is no DNA. CDR1 SQVTM and CDR2 ANQGSEA come from the germline V gene. CDR3 length equals 12 residues. The CDR3: CSVTLAGGEQYF.

The V call is TRBV4-3, the J call TRBJ1-1. The germline V gene encodes CDR1 LGHNA and CDR2 YSLEER. The CDR3 contains 15 residues. The CDR3 reads CASSQFGRVNTEAFF.